The T cell receptor beta chain under discussion was sequenced for a study of radiation and T cells in renal cell carcinoma. Sequencing was performed with immunoSEQ multiplex PCR; in TCRdb, only in-frame clones are kept and a portion is missing. The profile covers about 65,000 clones, with roughly four fifths appearing a single time and 6.5% to 8% taken by the ten largest. V gave up 6 bases and J gave up 5 bases, with 14 bases separating them. Germline V gene lookup returns CDR1 GTSNPN and CDR2 SVGIG (reference sequence). The length of the CDR3 is 12 residues. Time point noted: blood 2 weeks post-SBRT. Described treatment: 15 Gy SBRT to primary tumor, nephrectomy 4 weeks later.

The TCR comes from a man in his sixties with renal cell carcinoma. This material consisted of blood, taken from a patient whose treatment included radiotherapy and nephrectomy. The chain is built from TRBV30 and TRBJ2-7, with D perhaps matching TRBD1 or TRBD2 (5 bases each). The CDR3 here is CACRGGFNEQYV. The CDR3 DNA sequence: TGTGCCTGCCGGGGCGGGTTCAACGAGCAGTACGTC.